This T cell receptor (beta chain) was documented in a study of T cell changes during pregnancy in multiple sclerosis. Germline V CDR1 and CDR2: SGDLS, YYNGEE. Trimming cost V 3 bases and J 2 bases, with 19 bases left between them. This CDR3 has 17 amino acids. Only in-frame clones appear in the TCRdb table, and some are missing; sequencing was by immunoSEQ multiplex PCR. This table holds around 100,000 clones, approximately 90% found once. Source: peripheral blood, taken after pregnancy. The genes are TRBV9 and TRBJ2-3; D ambiguous. This TCR derives from a female donor with multiple sclerosis, enrolled in a pregnancy study. The CDR3 spells CASSDPGSPPFTDTQYF. As DNA, the CDR3 is TGTGCCAGCAGCGATCCGGGTAGCCCACCCTTCACAGATACGCAGTATTTT.